Listed here are 27 T cell receptor beta chains from one sample, sequenced in a study of a mutant IDH1 vaccine in newly diagnosed glioma. No cognate antigen is known for these TCRs. TCRdb's copy holds only in-frame clones and misses some; the assay was immunoSEQ multiplex PCR. The data contain approximately 50,000 clones, roughly 87% of them seen just once; the ten biggest clones take up around 3.5%. Time point specified: week 47, end of study. All doses held 300 ug of mutant IDH1 20-mer peptide, with topical imiquimod. Source: PBMCs, taken from a glioma patient whose treatment included an IDH1 peptide vaccine. Receptors originate from a woman aged 45-65 years with glioma.

The rearrangement links TRBV30 to TRBJ1-6; possibly TRBD1 for D (6 bases). Germline V gene lookup returns CDR1 GTSNPN and CDR2 SVGIG (reference sequence). The V end was cut by 4 bases, the J end by 9 bases, with 16 bases between. This CDR3 has 14 residues. CDR3 in DNA: TGTGCCTGGATGCCGGGACATCTGAGTTCACCCCTCCACTTT. Protein sequence: CAWMPGHLSSPLHF.

With respect to this clone: Other DNA sequences from this sample encode an identical CDR3 as well. V is TRBV6-5 and J is TRBJ2-2; D not resolved. This CDR3 has 11 residues. Germline CDR1 is MNHEY and CDR2 is SVGAGI. V gave up 6 bases and J gave up 4 bases, with 3 bases separating them. Here the CDR3 reads CASSRTGELFF. Written as DNA, the CDR3 is TGTGCCAGCAGCCGCACCGGGGAGCTGTTTTTT.

The V call is TRBV7-2, the J call TRBJ2-6, with D tentatively TRBD2 (5 bases). V shed 3 bases and J shed 3 bases, with 9 bases lying between them. The CDR3 is 15 amino acids. Germline CDR1 is SGHTA and CDR2 is FQGNSA. The CDR3 DNA sequence: TGTGCCAGCAGCTTCGGGAACCTTGGGGCCAACGTCCTGACTTTC. Its protein is CASSFGNLGANVLTF.

The V call is TRBV6-5, the J call TRBJ1-6, with TRBD1 matching over 9 bases. V was clipped by 7 bases and J by 10 bases; unmatched bases: 8. CDR1 and CDR2 (germline): MNHEY, SVGAGI. The CDR3 is made up of 14 amino acids. CDR3: CASTPTGGRSPLHF. DNA for the CDR3: TGTGCCAGCACTCCGACAGGGGGAAGATCACCCCTCCACTTT.

The rearrangement uses TRBV2 and TRBJ2-5, with D possibly TRBD1 on 5 matching bases. V was cut by 8 bases and J by 1 base, with 14 bases left in between. The CDR3 contains 14 residues. CDR1 and CDR2 from the germline V gene are SNHLY and FYNNEI. The CDR3 DNA reads as TGTGCCAGCCGCCGAGAACAGGTCCAAGAGACCCAGTACTTC. Amino acid sequence: CASRREQVQETQYF.

The chain combines TRBV6-1 with TRBJ2-7, with D unresolved. Per the germline V gene, CDR1 is MNHNS and CDR2 is SASEGT. The CDR3 runs 12 residues. V lost 0 bases to trimming and J lost 6 bases, with 6 bases between them. CDR3 nucleotides: TGTGCCAGCAGTGAAGCGCGGTTCGAGCAGTACTTC. Translation: CASSEARFEQYF.

The chain's CDR3 is CASSQDTAFGGGGYTF. CDR3 bases: TGCGCCAGCAGCCAAGATACCGCCTTTGGAGGGGGTGGCTACACCTTC. The chain has TRBV4-1 and TRBJ1-2, with D perhaps TRBD1 (6 bases). This CDR3 region has 16 residues. V dropped 0 bases and J dropped 7 bases, with 18 bases sitting between them. The germline V gene has CDR1 MGHRA and CDR2 YSYEKL.

The chain has TRBV15 and TRBJ2-7, with 9 bases identical to TRBD1. Germline V gene sequence: CDR1 LNHNV, CDR2 YYDKDF (reference sequence). CDR3 length: 14 amino acids. Germline trimming cut 4 bases from V and 5 bases from J; bases unmatched to any gene: 6. CDR3 sequence: CATSTGTGIDEQYF. CDR3 bases: TGTGCCACCAGCACCGGGACAGGGATCGACGAGCAGTACTTC. Filled out from reference TRBV15 and TRBJ2-7, the complete variable domain reads DAMVIQNPRYQVTQFGKPVTLSCSQTLNHNVMYWYQQKSSQAPKLLFHYYDKDFNNEADTPDNFQSRRPNTSFCFLDIRSPGLGDTAMYLCATSTGTGIDEQYFGPGTRLTVT.

J is TRBJ2-7 and V is TRBV18; 10 bases align to TRBD1. The J segment lost 2 bases and the V segment lost 3 bases, leaving 1 base of the junction unmatched. The V gene's germline CDR1 is KGHSH and CDR2 LQKENI. This CDR3 comprises 14 residues. In nucleotides, the CDR3 is TGTGCCAGCTCACCTGGACAGGGGGCCTACGAGCAGTACTTC. It is translated as CASSPGQGAYEQYF.

The CDR3 here is CASSFVRNTGELFF. In nucleotides, the CDR3 is TGTGCCAGCAGCTTTGTAAGAAACACCGGGGAGCTGTTTTTT. This rearrangement joins TRBV5-4 to TRBJ2-2, with D unclear. The CDR3 loop spans 14 amino acids. Germline V gene sequence: CDR1 SGHNT, CDR2 YYREEE (reference sequence). Trimming cost V 2 bases and J 2 bases, with 7 bases left between them. Full variable domain (outside the CDR3, taken from reference TRBV5-4 and TRBJ2-2): ETGVTQSPTHLIKTRGQQVTLRCSSQSGHNTVSWYQQALGQGPQFIFQYYREEENGRGNFPPRFSGLQFPNYSSELNVNALELDDSALYLCASSFVRNTGELFFGEGSRLTVL.

This clone was recorded a few times. J is TRBJ1-1 and V is TRBV19; D uncertain. V dropped 4 bases and J dropped 7 bases, with 7 bases sitting between them. There are 11 residues in the CDR3. Germline-derived CDR1 and CDR2 are LNHDA and SQIVND (reference sequence). The CDR3 DNA reads TGTGCCAGTAGTAACAGCTATGAAGCTTTCTTT. Encoded protein: CASSNSYEAFF.

The J gene is TRBJ2-7, the V gene TRBV10-3; perhaps TRBD1 as D (6 bases). The CDR3 consists of 12 residues. The germline V gene has CDR1 ENHRY and CDR2 SYGVKD. V was clipped by 6 bases and J by 6 bases, with 12 bases between them. Here the CDR3 DNA reads TGTGCCATCAGGGAACAGGGTACCGAGCAGTACTTC. Its translation is CAIREQGTEQYF.

This rearrangement joins TRBV11-2 to TRBJ1-2; weak D call: TRBD1 (6 bases). Trimming left V 1 base short and J 7 bases short, with 22 bases between. Germline V gives CDR1 SGHAT, CDR2 FQNNGV. The CDR3 extends over 17 amino acids. The CDR3 nucleotides read TGTGCCAGCAGCTTAGTTTCCAAGGGGGGGGCTAACGGTGGCTACACCTTC. It encodes CASSLVSKGGANGGYTF.

CDR3 protein: CASRWLTGNTIYF. The DNA for the CDR3 is TGTGCCAGCAGGTGGCTGACTGGAAACACCATATATTTT. This chain connects TRBV2 to TRBJ1-3; no definite D call. Trimming stripped 6 bases from V and 2 bases from J, with 8 bases between. CDR3 length equals 13 residues. The germline V gene has CDR1 SNHLY and CDR2 FYNNEI.

This chain links TRBV6-5 with TRBJ1-1, with a possible D match to TRBD1 (6 bases). Germline CDR1 MNHEY, CDR2 SVGAGI. The length of the CDR3 is 15 residues. V gave up 2 bases and J gave up 0 bases, with 10 bases separating them. CDR3 coding DNA: TGTGCCAGCAGTTACGGACAGAATATGAACACTGAAGCTTTCTTT. This encodes CASSYGQNMNTEAFF.

This clone was observed a few times. The chain is built from TRBV6-6 and TRBJ1-2, with D uncertain. The V gene's germline CDR1 is MNHNY and CDR2 SVGAGI (reference sequence). This CDR3 contains 12 residues. The V gene lost 6 bases and the J gene lost 3 bases, with 8 bases spanning the gap. CDR3 in DNA: TGTGCCAGCAGGGGGATTCACTATGGCTACACCTTC. Its translation: CASRGIHYGYTF.

The rearrangement links TRBV4-1 to TRBJ1-2, with D unclear. Between the trimmed V and J ends, which lost 0 bases and 3 bases, there was a span of 8 bases. The CDR3 has 14 residues. CDR1 and CDR2 from the germline V gene are MGHRA and YSYEKL. DNA for the CDR3: TGCGCCAGCAGCCAAGATCTCGCGGACTATGGCTACACCTTC. This gives the protein CASSQDLADYGYTF.

The chain recombines TRBV29-1 with TRBJ1-2; D unclear. V was pared by 6 bases and J by 4 bases, with 12 bases between. The CDR3 is 12 residues long. CDR1 is SQVTM, CDR2 ANQGSEA, per germline. This CDR3 reads CSVERRGYGYTF. For the CDR3, the DNA is TGCAGCGTGGAACGCCGGGGCTATGGCTACACCTTC.

This chain connects TRBV2 to TRBJ1-1; D remains ambiguous. The germline V and J ends were trimmed by 4 bases and 0 bases, with 6 bases remaining between them. CDR3 length equals 13 residues. The germline CDR1 and CDR2 sequences are SNHLY and FYNNEI. The CDR3 sequence: CASSGGLNTEAFF. The CDR3 bases are TGTGCCAGCAGTGGAGGGTTGAACACTGAAGCTTTCTTT.

This clone showed up just once. V usage is TRBV13 and J usage is TRBJ2-5, with no clear D. The CDR3 has 14 amino acids. With 7 bases removed from V and 5 bases from J, the gap between germline ends came to 17 bases. The germline gives CDR1 PRHDT, CDR2 FYEKMQ (reference sequence). This CDR3 reads CASTLGANVETQYF. Written as DNA, the CDR3 is TGTGCCAGCACCCTAGGTGCGAATGTGGAGACCCAGTACTTC.

This clone was counted once. J is TRBJ1-1 and V is TRBV7-6; D possibly corresponds to TRBD1 (6 bases). V lost 4 bases, J lost 4 bases, and 19 bases lay in between. The V gene's germline CDR1 is SGHVS and CDR2 FNYEAQ. CDR3 size: 16 residues. The CDR3 nucleotides read TGTGCCAGCAGCTCTCAGCAAGCCGGGGGCGGCACTGAAGCTTTCTTT. Amino acid sequence: CASSSQQAGGGTEAFF. Supplemented by reference TRBV7-6 and TRBJ1-1, the full variable domain reads GAGVSQSPRYKVTKRGQDVALRCDPISGHVSLYWYRQALGQGPEFLTYFNYEAQQDKSGLPNDRFSAERPEGSISTLTIQRTEQRDSAMYRCASSSQQAGGGTEAFFGQGTRLTVV.

The CDR3 region is CSGWGGNNYGYTF. CDR3 sequence (DNA): TGCAGCGGATGGGGGGGTAATAACTATGGCTACACCTTC. The J gene is TRBJ1-2, the V gene TRBV29-1, with a tentative D call TRBD1 (5 bases). Between the trimmed V and J ends, which lost 7 bases and 1 base, there was a span of 13 bases. CDR3 size: 13 residues. CDR1 and CDR2 from the germline V gene are SQVTM and ANQGSEA.

This sequence joins TRBV7-2 and TRBJ2-7; D uncertain. The CDR3 is made up of 12 amino acids. Germline-derived CDR1 and CDR2 are SGHTA and FQGNSA. V was cut by 5 bases and J by 6 bases, with 11 bases left in between. CDR3 in DNA: TGTGCCAGCAGCGATATCCCTACCGAGCAGTACTTC. This sequence encodes CASSDIPTEQYF.

This clone was counted a few times. The V and J genes are TRBV18 and TRBJ2-1; D is undetermined. Germline V gene lookup returns CDR1 KGHSH and CDR2 LQKENI. Trimming took 0 bases from V and 7 from J, leaving 7 bases between them. There are 13 residues in the CDR3. CDR3 nucleotides: TGTGCCAGCTCACCACCGAGTAGTAATGAGCAGTTCTTC. As protein: CASSPPSSNEQFF.

The V call is TRBV6-6, the J call TRBJ1-6, with TRBD1 as a possible D gene (6 bases). CDR1 and CDR2 from the germline V gene are MNHNY and SVGAGI (reference sequence). This CDR3 has 15 residues. Trimming took 0 bases from V and 7 from J, leaving 10 bases between them. The DNA of the CDR3 is TGTGCCAGCAGTTACTCGGCAGGGGCAAATTCACCCCTCCACTTT. As protein: CASSYSAGANSPLHF.

The chain recombines TRBV9 with TRBJ2-7, with D perhaps assigned TRBD1 or TRBD2 (5 bases each). Germline CDR1 is SGDLS and CDR2 is YYNGEE. The CDR3 spans 15 residues. V lost 2 bases, J lost 0 bases, and 12 bases lay in between. The CDR3 region is CASSVGDDSSYEQYF. CDR3 bases: TGTGCCAGCAGCGTTGGGGACGACTCCTCCTACGAGCAGTACTTC. Supplemented by reference TRBV9 and TRBJ2-7, the full variable domain reads DSGVTQTPKHLITATGQRVTLRCSPRSGDLSVYWYQQSLDQGLQFLIQYYNGEERAKGNILERFSAQQFPDLHSELNLSSLELGDSALYFCASSVGDDSSYEQYFGPGTRLTVT.

As regards this clone: Its ends do not fully match the called genes, so a read error is possible. The chain uses TRBV5-1 and TRBJ1-2, with D possibly matching TRBD1 (5 bases). CDR1 and CDR2 from the germline V gene are SGHRS and YFSETQ. The CDR3 totals 10 residues. The CDR3 region has the DNA TGTGGGGGGACTAAGTATGGCTACACCTTC. Protein: CGGTKYGYTF. Looking up the rest from reference TRBV5-1 and TRBJ1-2 gives the full variable domain: KAGVTQTPRYLIKTRGQQVTLSCSPISGHRSVSWYQQTPGQGLQFLFEYFSETQRNKGNFPGRFSGRQFSNSRSEMNVSTLELGDSALYLCGGTKYGYTFGSGTRLTVV.